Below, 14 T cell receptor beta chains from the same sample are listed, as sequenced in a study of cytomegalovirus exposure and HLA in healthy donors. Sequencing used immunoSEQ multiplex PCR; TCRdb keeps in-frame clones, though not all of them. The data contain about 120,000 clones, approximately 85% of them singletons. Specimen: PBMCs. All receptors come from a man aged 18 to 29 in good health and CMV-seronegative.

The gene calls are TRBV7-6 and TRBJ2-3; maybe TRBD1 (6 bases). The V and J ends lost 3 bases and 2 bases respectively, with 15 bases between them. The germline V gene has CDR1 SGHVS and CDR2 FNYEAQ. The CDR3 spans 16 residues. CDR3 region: CASSFVSLGATDTQYF. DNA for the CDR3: TGTGCCAGCAGCTTTGTGAGTCTGGGGGCCACAGATACGCAGTATTTT.

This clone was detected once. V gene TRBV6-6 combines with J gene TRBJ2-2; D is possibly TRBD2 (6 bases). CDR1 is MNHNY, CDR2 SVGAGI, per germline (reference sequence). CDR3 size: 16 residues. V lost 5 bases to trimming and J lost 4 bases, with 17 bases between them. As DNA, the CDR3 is TGTGCCAGCAGTATCGGGAGACGAATCATCACCGGGGAGCTGTTTTTT. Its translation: CASSIGRRIITGELFF.

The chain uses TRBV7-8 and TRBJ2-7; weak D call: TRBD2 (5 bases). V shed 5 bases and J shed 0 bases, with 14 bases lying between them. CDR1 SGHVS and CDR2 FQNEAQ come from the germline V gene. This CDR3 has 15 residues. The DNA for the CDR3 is TGTGCCAGCAGCCCGAGACTGGGGAGCTCCTACGAGCAGTACTTC. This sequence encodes CASSPRLGSSYEQYF.

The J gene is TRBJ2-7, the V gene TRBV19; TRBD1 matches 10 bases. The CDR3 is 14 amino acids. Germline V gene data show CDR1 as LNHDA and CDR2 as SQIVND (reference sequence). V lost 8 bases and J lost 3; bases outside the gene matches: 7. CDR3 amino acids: CASGAGDRGYEQYF. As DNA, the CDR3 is TGTGCCAGTGGCGCGGGGGACAGGGGCTACGAGCAGTACTTC.

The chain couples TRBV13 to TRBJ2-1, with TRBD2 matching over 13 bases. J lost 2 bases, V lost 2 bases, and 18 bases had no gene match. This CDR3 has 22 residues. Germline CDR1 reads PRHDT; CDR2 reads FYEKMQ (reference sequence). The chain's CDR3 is CASSLRTSGSPPGTLPYNEQFF. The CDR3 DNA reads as TGTGCCAGCAGCTTACGGACTAGCGGGAGCCCGCCCGGGACTTTACCCTACAATGAGCAGTTCTTC.

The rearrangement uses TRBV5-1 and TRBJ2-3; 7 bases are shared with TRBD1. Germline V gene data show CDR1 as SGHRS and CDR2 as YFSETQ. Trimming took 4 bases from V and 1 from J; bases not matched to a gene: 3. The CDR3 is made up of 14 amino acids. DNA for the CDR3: TGCGCCAGCAGCATCGGACAGGGCACAGATACGCAGTATTTT. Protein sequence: CASSIGQGTDTQYF. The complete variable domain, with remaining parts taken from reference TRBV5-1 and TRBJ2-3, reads KAGVTQTPRYLIKTRGQQVTLSCSPISGHRSVSWYQQTPGQGLQFLFEYFSETQRNKGNFPGRFSGRQFSNSRSEMNVSTLELGDSALYLCASSIGQGTDTQYFGPGTRLTVL.

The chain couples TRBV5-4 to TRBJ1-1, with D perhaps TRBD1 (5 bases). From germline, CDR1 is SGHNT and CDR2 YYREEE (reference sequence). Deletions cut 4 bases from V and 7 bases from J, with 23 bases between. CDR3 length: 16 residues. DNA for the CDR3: TGTGCCAGCAGCCCCAACCCGGACAAACGCCAAGTTGAAGCTTTCTTT. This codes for CASSPNPDKRQVEAFF.

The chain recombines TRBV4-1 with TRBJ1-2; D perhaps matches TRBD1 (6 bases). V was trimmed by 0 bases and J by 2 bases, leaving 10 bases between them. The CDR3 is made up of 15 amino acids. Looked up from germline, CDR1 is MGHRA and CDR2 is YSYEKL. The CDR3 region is CASSQDRGANYGYTF. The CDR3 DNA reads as TGCGCCAGCAGCCAAGATCGGGGGGCAAACTATGGCTACACCTTC.

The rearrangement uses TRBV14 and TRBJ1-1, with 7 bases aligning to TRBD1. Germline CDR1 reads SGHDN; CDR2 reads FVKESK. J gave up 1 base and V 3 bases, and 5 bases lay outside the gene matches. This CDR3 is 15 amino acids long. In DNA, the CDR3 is TGTGCCAGCAGCCAGTGGGGACAGAAGAACACTGAAGCTTTCTTT. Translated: CASSQWGQKNTEAFF.

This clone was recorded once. The CDR3 reads CASVGQGQSSEKLFF. CDR3 coding DNA: TGTGCCAGCGTAGGACAGGGCCAAAGTTCAGAAAAACTGTTTTTT. The chain recombines TRBV6-1 with TRBJ1-4; 8 bases line up with TRBD1. Germline V gene lookup returns CDR1 MNHNS and CDR2 SASEGT. J lost 8 bases, V lost 8 bases, and 13 bases had no gene match. The CDR3 runs 15 residues.

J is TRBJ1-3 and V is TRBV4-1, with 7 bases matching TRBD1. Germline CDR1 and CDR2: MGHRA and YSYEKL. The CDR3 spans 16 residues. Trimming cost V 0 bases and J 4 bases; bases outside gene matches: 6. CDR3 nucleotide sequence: TGCGCCAGCAGCCAAGAACAGGGGTCAGCGGGAAACACCATATATTTT. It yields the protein CASSQEQGSAGNTIYF.

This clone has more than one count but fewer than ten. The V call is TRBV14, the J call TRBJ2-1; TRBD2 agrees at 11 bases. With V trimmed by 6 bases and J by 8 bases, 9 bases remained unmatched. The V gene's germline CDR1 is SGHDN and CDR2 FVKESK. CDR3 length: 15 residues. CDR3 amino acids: CASRLGTSGLDEQFF. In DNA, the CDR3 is TGTGCCAGCAGACTCGGGACTAGCGGCCTGGATGAGCAGTTCTTC.

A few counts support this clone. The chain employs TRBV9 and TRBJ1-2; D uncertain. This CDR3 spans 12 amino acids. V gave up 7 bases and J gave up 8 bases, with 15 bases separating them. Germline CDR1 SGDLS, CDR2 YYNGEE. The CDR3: CASYSGIYGYTF. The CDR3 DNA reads TGTGCCAGCTACTCAGGAATTTACGGCTACACCTTC. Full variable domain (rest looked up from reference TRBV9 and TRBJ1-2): DSGVTQTPKHLITATGQRVTLRCSPRSGDLSVYWYQQSLDQGLQFLIQYYNGEERAKGNILERFSAQQFPDLHSELNLSSLELGDSALYFCASYSGIYGYTFGSGTRLTVV.

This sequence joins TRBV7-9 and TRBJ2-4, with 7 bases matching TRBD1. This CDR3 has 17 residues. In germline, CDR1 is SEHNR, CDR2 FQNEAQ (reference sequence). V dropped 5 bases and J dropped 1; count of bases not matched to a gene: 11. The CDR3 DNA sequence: TGTGCCAGCAGCAAACACAGGGGATCTACTGCCAAAAACATTCAGTACTTC. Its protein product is CASSKHRGSTAKNIQYF.